This T cell receptor beta chain was recorded in a study of T cell responses to AZD1222 COVID-19 vaccine. Looking at the study overall: Second-dose schedules of about 4 or about 12 weeks were combined. The study, taken as a whole, reports: Repertoires in all cases were sampled only once the peak T cell response had passed. The donor group comprised mostly white British people and more females; the analysis possibly underestimated clonal diversity. Reportedly, nearly half the spike-specific TCRs target unmutated variant regions.

Method: immunoSEQ multiplex PCR; TCRdb's copy keeps in-frame clones and lacks some. The sample carries some 140,000 clones, 70% to 90% recorded once. CDR3 length: 17 amino acids. J lost 4 bases, V lost 0 bases, and 4 bases had no gene match. CDR1 is KGHDR, CDR2 SFDVKD, per germline. This clone was detected only once. Antigen unknown. The V and J genes are TRBV24-1 and TRBJ2-2; TRBD2 agrees at 10 bases. This clonotype originated in an adult in good health. The sample consisted of peripheral blood, taken on day 0 of AZD1222 vaccination. DNA of the CDR3: TGTGCCACCAGTGATTTGCGACTAGCGGGCACCACCGGGGAGCTGTTTTTT. Translation gives CATSDLRLAGTTGELFF.